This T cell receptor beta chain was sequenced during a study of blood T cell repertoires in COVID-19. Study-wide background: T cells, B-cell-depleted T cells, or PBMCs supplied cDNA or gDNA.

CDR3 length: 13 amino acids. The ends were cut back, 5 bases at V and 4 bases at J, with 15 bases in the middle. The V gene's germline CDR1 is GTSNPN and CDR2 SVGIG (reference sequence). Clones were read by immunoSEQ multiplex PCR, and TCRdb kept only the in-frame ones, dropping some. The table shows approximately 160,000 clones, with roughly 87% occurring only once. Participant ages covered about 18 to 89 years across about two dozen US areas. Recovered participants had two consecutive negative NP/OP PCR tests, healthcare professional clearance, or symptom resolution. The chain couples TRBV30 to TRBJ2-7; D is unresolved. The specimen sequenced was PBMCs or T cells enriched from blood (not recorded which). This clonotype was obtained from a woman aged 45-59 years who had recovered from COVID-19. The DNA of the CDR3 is TGTGCCTGGTCCCCAGGCGCCCTATACGAGCAGTACTTC. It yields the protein CAWSPGALYEQYF.